Detailed here is one T cell receptor beta chain. TCRdb called the RT-PCR reads again in MiXCR, with one record for every CDR3 protein. The sample yields about a million distinct CDR3 sequences, roughly 18% seen once. This entry belongs to a study of patients and donors after allogeneic stem cell transplantation. Trimming removed 5 bases at V and 5 bases at J, with 18 bases between. Looked up from germline, CDR1 is DFQATT and CDR2 is SNEGSKA (reference sequence). CDR3 length: 15 residues. This chain connects TRBV20-1 to TRBJ2-2, with a weak D call TRBD2 (6 bases). This clonotype originated in a human donor who was either an allogeneic HSCT recipient or a stem cell or donor lymphocyte infusion donor (not recorded which). It is not recorded whose cells these are; they may come from a transplant donor. The sequencing input was blood, either unsorted or a sorted T cell fraction (not recorded which). The CDR3 DNA follows: TGCAGTGCTGTACCTTTCAGCGGGTTTACCGGGGAGCTGTTTTTT. Protein sequence: CSAVPFSGFTGELFF.